This T cell receptor beta chain stems from a study of CD8 T cells in ankylosing spondylitis. The V gene's germline CDR1 is KGHSH and CDR2 LQKENI. The V end was cut by 2 bases, the J end by 8 bases, with 7 bases between. The CDR3 has 13 amino acids. TCRdb processed the 5' RACE reads anew with MiXCR; each CDR3 protein has one entry. This repertoire shows almost 250,000 distinct CDR3 sequences, around 32% found once; its top ten account for about 4%. The specimen sequenced was blood, either unsorted or a sorted T cell fraction (not recorded which). This sequence originates from a male donor with ankylosing spondylitis or in good health (not recorded which). The rearrangement links TRBV18 to TRBJ1-6, with D uncertain. The CDR3 region has the DNA TGTGCCAGCTCACCAAATCCGCATTCACCCCTCCACTTT. Amino acids: CASSPNPHSPLHF.